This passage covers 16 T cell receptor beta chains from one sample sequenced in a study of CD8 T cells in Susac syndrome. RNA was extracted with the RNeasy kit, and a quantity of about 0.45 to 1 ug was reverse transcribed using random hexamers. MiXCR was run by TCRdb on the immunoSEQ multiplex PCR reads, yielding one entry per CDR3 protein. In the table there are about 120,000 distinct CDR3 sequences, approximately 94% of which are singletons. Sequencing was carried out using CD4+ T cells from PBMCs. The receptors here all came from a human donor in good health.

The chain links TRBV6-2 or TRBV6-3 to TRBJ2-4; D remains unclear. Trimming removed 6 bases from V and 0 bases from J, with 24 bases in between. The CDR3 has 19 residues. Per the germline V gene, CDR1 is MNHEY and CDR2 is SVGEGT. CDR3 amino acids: CASSLGSPTLLLAKNIQYF. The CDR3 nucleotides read TGTGCCAGCAGCCTCGGAAGTCCTACTCTCCTCCTAGCCAAAAACATTCAGTACTTC.

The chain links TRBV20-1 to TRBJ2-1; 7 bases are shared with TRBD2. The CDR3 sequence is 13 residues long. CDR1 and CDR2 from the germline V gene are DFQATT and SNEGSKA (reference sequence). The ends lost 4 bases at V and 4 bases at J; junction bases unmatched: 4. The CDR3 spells CSAMGLTYNEQFF. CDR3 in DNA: TGCAGTGCTATGGGACTAACTTACAATGAGCAGTTCTTC.

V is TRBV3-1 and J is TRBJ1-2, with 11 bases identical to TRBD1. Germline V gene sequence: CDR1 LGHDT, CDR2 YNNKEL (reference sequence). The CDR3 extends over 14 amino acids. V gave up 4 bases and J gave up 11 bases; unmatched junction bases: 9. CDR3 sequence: CASSPSAGTGGYTF. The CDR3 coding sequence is TGTGCCAGCAGCCCGTCGGCCGGGACAGGGGGTTACACCTTC.

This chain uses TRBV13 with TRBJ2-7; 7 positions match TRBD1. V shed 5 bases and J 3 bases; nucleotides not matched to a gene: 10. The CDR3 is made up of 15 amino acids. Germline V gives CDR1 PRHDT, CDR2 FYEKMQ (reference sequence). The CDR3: CASSPSMRQGYEQYF. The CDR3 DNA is TGTGCCAGCAGCCCTTCGATGAGACAGGGCTACGAGCAGTACTTC. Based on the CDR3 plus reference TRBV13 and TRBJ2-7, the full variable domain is AAGVIQSPRHLIKEKRETATLKCYPIPRHDTVYWYQQGPGQDPQFLISFYEKMQSDKGSIPDRFSAQQFSDYHSELNMSSLELGDSALYFCASSPSMRQGYEQYFGPGTRLTVT.

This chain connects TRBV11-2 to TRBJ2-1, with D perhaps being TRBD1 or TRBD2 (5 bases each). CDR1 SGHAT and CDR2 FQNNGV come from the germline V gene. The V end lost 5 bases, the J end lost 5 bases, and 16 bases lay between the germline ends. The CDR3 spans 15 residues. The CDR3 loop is CASSPLYGADNEQFF. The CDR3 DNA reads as TGTGCCAGCAGCCCATTATACGGGGCAGACAATGAGCAGTTCTTC.

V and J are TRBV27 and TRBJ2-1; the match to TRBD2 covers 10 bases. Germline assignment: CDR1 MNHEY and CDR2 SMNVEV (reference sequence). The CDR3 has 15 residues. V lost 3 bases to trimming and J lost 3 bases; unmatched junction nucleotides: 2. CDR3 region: CASSLRLAGYNEQFF. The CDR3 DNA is TGTGCCAGCAGTTTGCGACTAGCGGGCTACAATGAGCAGTTCTTC.

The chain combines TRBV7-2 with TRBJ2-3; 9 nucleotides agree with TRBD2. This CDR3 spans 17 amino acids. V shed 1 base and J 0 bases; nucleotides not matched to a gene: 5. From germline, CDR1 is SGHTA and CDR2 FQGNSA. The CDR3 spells CASSLGATSGSTDTQYF. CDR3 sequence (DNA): TGTGCCAGCAGCTTAGGGGCCACTAGCGGGAGCACAGATACGCAGTATTTT.

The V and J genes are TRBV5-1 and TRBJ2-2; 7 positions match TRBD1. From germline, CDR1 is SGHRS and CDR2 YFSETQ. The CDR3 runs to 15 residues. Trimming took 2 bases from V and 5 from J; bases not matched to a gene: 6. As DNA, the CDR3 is TGCGCCAGCAGCTTCTTCCAGGGGGAAACCGGGGAGCTGTTTTTT. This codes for CASSFFQGETGELFF.

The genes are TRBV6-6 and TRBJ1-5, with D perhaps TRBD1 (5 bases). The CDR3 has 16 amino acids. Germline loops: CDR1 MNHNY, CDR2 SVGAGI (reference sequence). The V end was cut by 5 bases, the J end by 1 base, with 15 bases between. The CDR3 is CASSPPGGMSNQPQHF. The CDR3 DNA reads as TGTGCCAGCAGTCCCCCCGGGGGTATGAGCAATCAGCCCCAGCATTTT.

CDR3 sequence (DNA): TGTGCCAGCAGCCTAGTCTTGTCCGAGCAGTACTTC. It translates to CASSLVLSEQYF. The gene calls are TRBV7-9 and TRBJ2-7, with D hard to call. Per the germline V gene, CDR1 is SEHNR and CDR2 is FQNEAQ (reference sequence). The V end was cut by 5 bases, the J end by 6 bases, with 11 bases between. The CDR3 has 12 amino acids.

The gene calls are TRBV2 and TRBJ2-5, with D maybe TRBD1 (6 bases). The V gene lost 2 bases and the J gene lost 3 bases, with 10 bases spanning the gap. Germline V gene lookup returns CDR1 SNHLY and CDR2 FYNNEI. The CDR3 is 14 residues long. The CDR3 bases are TGTGCCAGCAGTGAACCCAGGGGAGAAGAGACCCAGTACTTC. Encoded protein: CASSEPRGEETQYF.

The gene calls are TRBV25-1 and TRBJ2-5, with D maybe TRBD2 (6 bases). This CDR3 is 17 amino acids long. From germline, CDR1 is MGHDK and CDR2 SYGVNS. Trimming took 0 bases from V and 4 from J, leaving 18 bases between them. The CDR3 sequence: CASSEYWDSQAGETQYF. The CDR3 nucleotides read TGTGCCAGCAGTGAATATTGGGACTCCCAAGCCGGAGAGACCCAGTACTTC.

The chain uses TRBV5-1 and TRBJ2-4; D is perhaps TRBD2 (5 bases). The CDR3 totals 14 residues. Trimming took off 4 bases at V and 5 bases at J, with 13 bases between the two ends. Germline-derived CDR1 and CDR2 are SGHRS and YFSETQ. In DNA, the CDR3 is TGCGCCAGCAGCCCTGGGAGTGGTCAAAACATTCAGTACTTC. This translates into CASSPGSGQNIQYF.

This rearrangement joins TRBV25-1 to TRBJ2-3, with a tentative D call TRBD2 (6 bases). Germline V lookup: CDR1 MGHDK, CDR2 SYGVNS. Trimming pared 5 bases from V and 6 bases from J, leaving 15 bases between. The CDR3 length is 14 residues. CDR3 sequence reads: CASSRLGAFDTQYF. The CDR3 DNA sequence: TGTGCCAGCAGTCGACTAGGGGCCTTCGATACGCAGTATTTT.

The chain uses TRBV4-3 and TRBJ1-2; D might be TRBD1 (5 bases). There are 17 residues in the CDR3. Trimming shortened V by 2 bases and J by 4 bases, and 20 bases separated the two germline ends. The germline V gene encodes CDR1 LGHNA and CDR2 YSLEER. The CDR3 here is CASSQQYGRDQFYGYTF. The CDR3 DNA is TGCGCCAGCAGCCAACAATACGGAAGGGACCAGTTCTATGGCTACACCTTC.

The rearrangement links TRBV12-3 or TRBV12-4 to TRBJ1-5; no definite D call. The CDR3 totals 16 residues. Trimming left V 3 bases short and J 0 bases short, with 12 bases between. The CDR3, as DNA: TGTGCCAGCAGTTTGAGAGGTGGAAATAGCAATCAGCCCCAGCATTTT. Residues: CASSLRGGNSNQPQHF.